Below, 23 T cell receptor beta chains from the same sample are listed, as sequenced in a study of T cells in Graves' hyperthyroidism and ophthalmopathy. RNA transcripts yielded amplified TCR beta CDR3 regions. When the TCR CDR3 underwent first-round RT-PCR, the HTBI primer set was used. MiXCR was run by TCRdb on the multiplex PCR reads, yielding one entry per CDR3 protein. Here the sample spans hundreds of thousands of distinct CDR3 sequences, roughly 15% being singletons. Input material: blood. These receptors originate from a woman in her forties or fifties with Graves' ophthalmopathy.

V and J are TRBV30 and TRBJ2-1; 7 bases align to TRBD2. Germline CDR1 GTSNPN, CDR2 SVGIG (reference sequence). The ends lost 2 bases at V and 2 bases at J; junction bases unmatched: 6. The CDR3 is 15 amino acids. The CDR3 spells CAWSPSLATYNEQFF. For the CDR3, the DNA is TGTGCCTGGAGTCCCTCACTAGCGACCTACAATGAGCAGTTCTTC.

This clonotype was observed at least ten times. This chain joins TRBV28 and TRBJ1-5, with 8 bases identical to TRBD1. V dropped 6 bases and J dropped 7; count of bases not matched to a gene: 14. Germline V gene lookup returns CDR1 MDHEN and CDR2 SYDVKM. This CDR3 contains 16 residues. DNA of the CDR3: TGTGCCAGCAGCCGCAACGCAGGGGGCAGAAACCAGCCCCAGCATTTT. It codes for CASSRNAGGRNQPQHF.

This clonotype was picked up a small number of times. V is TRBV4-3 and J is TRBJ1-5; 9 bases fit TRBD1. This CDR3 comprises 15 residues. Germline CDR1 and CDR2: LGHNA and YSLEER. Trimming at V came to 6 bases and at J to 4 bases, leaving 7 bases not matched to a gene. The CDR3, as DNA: TGCGCCAGCAGACTGACGGACAGGGGAAATCAGCCCCAGCATTTT. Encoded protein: CASRLTDRGNQPQHF.

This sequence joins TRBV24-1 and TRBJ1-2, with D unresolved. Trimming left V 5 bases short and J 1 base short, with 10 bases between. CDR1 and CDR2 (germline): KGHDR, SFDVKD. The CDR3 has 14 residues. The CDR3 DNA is TGTGCCACCAGTGGACAAGACCATAACTATGGCTACACCTTC. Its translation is CATSGQDHNYGYTF.

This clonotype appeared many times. CDR3 residues: CASGSRTSVGEQYF. The CDR3 region has the DNA TGTGCTAGTGGATCACGGACGTCGGTGGGAGAGCAGTACTTC. The chain is built from TRBV12-5 and TRBJ2-7, with D uncertain. Trimming left V 6 bases short and J 7 bases short, with 19 bases between. The CDR3 contains 14 residues. Germline values: CDR1 LGHNT, CDR2 FRNRAP. Complete variable domain (other parts from reference TRBV12-5 and TRBJ2-7): DARVTQTPRHKVTEMGQEVTMRCQPILGHNTVFWYRQTMMQGLELLAYFRNRAPLDDSGMPKDRFSAEMPDATLATLKIQPSEPRDSAVYFCASGSRTSVGEQYFGPGTRLTVT.

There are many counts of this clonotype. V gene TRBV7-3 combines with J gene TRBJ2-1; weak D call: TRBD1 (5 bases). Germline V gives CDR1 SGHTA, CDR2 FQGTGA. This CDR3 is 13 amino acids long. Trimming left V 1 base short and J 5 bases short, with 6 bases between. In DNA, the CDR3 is TGTGCCAGCAGCTTAAACAGGAACAATGAGCAGTTCTTC. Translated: CASSLNRNNEQFF.

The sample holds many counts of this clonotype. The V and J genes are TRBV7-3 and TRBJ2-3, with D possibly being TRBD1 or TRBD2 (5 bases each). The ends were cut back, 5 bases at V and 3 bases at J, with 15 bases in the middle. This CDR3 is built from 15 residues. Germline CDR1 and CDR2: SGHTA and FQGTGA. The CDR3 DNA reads TGTGCCAGCAGCCCCACCGGGGCAGAGACAGATACGCAGTATTTT. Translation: CASSPTGAETDTQYF.

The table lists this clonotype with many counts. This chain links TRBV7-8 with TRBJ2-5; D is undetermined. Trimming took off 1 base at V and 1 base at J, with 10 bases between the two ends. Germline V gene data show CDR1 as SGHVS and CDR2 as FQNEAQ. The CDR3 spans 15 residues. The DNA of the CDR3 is TGTGCCAGCAGCTTAGTTGGGTTGGGCCAAGAGACCCAGTACTTC. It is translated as CASSLVGLGQETQYF.

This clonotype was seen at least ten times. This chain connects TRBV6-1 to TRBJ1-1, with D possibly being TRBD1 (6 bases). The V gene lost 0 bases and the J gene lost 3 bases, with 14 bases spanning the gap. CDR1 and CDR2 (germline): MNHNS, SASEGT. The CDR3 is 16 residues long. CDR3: CASSEALSAGDTEAFF. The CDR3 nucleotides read TGTGCCAGCAGTGAAGCACTATCCGCAGGGGACACTGAAGCTTTCTTT.

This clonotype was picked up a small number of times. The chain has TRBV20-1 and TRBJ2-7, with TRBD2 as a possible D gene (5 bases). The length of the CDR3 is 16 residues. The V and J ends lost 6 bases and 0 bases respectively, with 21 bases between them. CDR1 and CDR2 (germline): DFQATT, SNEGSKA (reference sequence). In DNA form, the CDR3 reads TGCAGTGCCAGTCCCCCACTAAGGGAGAACTCCTACGAGCAGTACTTC. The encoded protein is CSASPPLRENSYEQYF.

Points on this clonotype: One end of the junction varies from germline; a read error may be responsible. CDR3 residues: CSAAKWDSNTDTQFF. Here the CDR3 DNA reads TGCAGTGCTGCGAAGTGGGACTCCAACACAGATACGCAGTTTTTT. V usage is TRBV20-1 and J usage is TRBJ2-3, with D tentatively TRBD2 (6 bases). The germline gives CDR1 DFQATT, CDR2 SNEGSKA (reference sequence). The CDR3 length is 15 residues.

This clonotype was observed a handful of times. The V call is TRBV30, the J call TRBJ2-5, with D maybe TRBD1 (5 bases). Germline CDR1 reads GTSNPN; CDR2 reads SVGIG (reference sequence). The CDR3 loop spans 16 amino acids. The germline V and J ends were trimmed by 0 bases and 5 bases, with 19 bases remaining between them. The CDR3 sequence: CAWSVGQAPIFETQYF. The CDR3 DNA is TGTGCCTGGAGTGTGGGGCAGGCTCCTATATTCGAGACCCAGTACTTC.

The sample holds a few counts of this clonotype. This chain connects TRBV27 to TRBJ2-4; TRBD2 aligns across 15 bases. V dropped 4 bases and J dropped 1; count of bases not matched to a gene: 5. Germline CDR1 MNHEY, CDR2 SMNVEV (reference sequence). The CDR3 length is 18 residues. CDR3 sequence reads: CASSSGLAGGEAKNIQYF. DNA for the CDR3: TGTGCCAGCAGTTCAGGACTAGCGGGAGGGGAGGCCAAAAACATTCAGTACTTC.

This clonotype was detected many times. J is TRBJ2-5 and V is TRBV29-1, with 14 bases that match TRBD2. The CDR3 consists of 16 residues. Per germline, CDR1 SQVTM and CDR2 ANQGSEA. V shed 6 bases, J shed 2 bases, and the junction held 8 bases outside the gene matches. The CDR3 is CSVPGLAGVPQETQYF. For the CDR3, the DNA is TGCAGCGTACCGGGACTAGCGGGAGTCCCACAAGAGACCCAGTACTTC.

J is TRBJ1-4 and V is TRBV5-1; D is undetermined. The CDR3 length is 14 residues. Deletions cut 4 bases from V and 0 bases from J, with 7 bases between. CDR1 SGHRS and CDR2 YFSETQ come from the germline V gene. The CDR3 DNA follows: TGCGCCAGCAGCCCAGGATCAACTAATGAAAAACTGTTTTTT. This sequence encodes CASSPGSTNEKLFF.

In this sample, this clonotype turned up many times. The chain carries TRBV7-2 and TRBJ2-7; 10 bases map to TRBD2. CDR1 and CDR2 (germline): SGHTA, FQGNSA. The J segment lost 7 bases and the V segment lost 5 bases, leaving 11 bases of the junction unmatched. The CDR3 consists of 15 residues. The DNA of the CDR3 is TGTGCCAGCAGCCCAGGCAGCGGGAGGGTGGGAGAGCAGTACTTC. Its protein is CASSPGSGRVGEQYF.

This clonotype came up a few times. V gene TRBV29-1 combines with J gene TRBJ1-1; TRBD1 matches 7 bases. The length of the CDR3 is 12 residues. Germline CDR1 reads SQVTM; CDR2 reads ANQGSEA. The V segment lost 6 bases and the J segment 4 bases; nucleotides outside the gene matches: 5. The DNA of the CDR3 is TGCAGCGTGACAGGGCTCGTCACTGAAGCTTTCTTT. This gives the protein CSVTGLVTEAFF.

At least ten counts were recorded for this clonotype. In DNA form, the CDR3 reads TGTGCCAGCAGCTTAATACCAGCGGGAGGAACCGGGGAGCTGTTTTTT. It yields the protein CASSLIPAGGTGELFF. This sequence joins TRBV7-3 and TRBJ2-2, with 9 bases that match TRBD2. The CDR3 has 16 amino acids. In germline, CDR1 is SGHTA, CDR2 FQGTGA. V lost 1 base, J lost 5 bases, and 5 bases stayed unmatched.

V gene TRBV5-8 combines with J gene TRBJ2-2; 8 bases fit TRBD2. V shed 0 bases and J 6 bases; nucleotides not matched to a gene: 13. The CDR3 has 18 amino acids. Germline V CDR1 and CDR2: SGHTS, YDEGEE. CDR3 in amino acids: CASSLGLAGQRGAGELFF. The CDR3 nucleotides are TGTGCCAGCAGCTTGGGGCTAGCGGGCCAGAGGGGGGCCGGGGAGCTGTTTTTT.

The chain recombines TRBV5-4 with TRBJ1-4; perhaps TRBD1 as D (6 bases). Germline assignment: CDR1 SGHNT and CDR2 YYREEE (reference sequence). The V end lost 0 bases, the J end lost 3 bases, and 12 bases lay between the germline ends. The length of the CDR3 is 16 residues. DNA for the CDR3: TGTGCCAGCAGCTTGGGACAGGCTGGACCTAATGAAAAACTGTTTTTT. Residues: CASSLGQAGPNEKLFF.

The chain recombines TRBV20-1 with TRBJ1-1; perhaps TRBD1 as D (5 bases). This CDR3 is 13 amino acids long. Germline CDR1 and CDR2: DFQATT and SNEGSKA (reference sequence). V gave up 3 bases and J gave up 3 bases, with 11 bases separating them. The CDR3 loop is CSASWGSYTEAFF. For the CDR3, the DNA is TGCAGTGCTAGTTGGGGGAGCTACACTGAAGCTTTCTTT.

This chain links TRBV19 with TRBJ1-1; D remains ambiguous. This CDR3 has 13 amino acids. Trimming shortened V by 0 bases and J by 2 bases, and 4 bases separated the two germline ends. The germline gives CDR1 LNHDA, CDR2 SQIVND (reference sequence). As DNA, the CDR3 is TGTGCCAGTAGTATAGAGGAAAACACTGAAGCTTTCTTT. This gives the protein CASSIEENTEAFF.

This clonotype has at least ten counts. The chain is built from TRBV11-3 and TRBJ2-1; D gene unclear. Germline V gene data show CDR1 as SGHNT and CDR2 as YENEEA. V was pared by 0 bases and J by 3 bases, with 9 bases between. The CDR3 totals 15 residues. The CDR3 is CASSLDHGVYNEQFF. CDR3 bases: TGTGCCAGCAGCTTAGATCATGGGGTCTACAATGAGCAGTTCTTC.